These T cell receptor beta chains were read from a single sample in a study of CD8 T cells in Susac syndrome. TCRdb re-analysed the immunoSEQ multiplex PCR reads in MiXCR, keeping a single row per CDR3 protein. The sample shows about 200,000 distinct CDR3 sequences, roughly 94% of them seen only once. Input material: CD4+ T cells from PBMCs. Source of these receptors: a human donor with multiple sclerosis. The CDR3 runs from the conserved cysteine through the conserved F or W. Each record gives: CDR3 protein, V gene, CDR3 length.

CDR3aa: CSAPRGEAFF; v_gene: TRBV29-1; len: 10
CDR3aa: CASSRSYNEQFF; v_gene: TRBV5-6; len: 12
CDR3aa: CASSITELGTYNSPLHF; v_gene: TRBV12-3/TRBV12-4; len: 17
CDR3aa: CASSRDSSETQYF; v_gene: TRBV6-4; len: 13
CDR3aa: CASSPLRSSYEQYF; v_gene: TRBV3-1; len: 14
CDR3aa: CASSFGVGVVHNEQFF; v_gene: TRBV11-3; len: 16
CDR3aa: CASRASGRHYEQYF; v_gene: TRBV25-1; len: 14
CDR3aa: CASSPSRNGGTEAFF; v_gene: TRBV7-3; len: 15
CDR3aa: CASSSGTDSNQPQHF; v_gene: TRBV7-9; len: 15
CDR3aa: CASSDAYEQYF; v_gene: TRBV6-1; len: 11
CDR3aa: CASTQLPGTGELFF; v_gene: TRBV7-2; len: 14
CDR3aa: CASSELAGIYGYTF; v_gene: TRBV2; len: 14
CDR3aa: CASSPVHEYGYTF; v_gene: TRBV6-5; len: 13
CDR3aa: CASSLRIRGGRGLNTEAFF; v_gene: TRBV6-5; len: 19
CDR3aa: CATSGKERYNEQFF; v_gene: TRBV24-1; len: 14
CDR3aa: CASSLGGIAYEQYF; v_gene: TRBV12-3/TRBV12-4; len: 14
CDR3aa: CASSRGQPTGELFF; v_gene: TRBV3-1; len: 14
CDR3aa: CASSQVDEQYF; v_gene: TRBV3-1; len: 11
CDR3aa: CSVGDYGYTF; v_gene: TRBV20-1; len: 10
CDR3aa: CSAHRGAGELFF; v_gene: TRBV29-1; len: 12
CDR3aa: CAIKEQAGGETQYF; v_gene: TRBV10-3; len: 14
CDR3aa: CASSFPRVSSGANVLTF; v_gene: TRBV7-9; len: 17
CDR3aa: CSARGQHASYNEQFF; v_gene: TRBV20-1; len: 15
CDR3aa: CASSLGQVYNEQFF; v_gene: TRBV7-2; len: 14
CDR3aa: CASSAWTGGDEKLFF; v_gene: TRBV4-1; len: 15
CDR3aa: CSAVGGTYGYTF; v_gene: TRBV20-1; len: 12
CDR3aa: CASNFLASSTDTQYF; v_gene: TRBV3-1; len: 15
CDR3aa: CASSSKTGSSYNEQFF; v_gene: TRBV7-9; len: 16
CDR3aa: CASSPGHIAFF; v_gene: TRBV3-1; len: 11
CDR3aa: CAWSVQGFYGYTF; v_gene: TRBV30; len: 13
CDR3aa: CASSQEVREVSEQYF; v_gene: TRBV3-1; len: 15
CDR3aa: CATSISGVGQPQHF; v_gene: TRBV15; len: 14
CDR3aa: CAWSGAEAFF; v_gene: TRBV30; len: 10
CDR3aa: CSASKGGGQPQHF; v_gene: TRBV20-1; len: 13
CDR3aa: CASRVQGNQPQHF; v_gene: TRBV6-6; len: 13
CDR3aa: CSAREQGFSGNTIYF; v_gene: TRBV20-1; len: 15
CDR3aa: CASSLARIVETQYF; v_gene: TRBV7-8; len: 14
CDR3aa: CASSPQADSNQPQHF; v_gene: TRBV12-3/TRBV12-4; len: 15
CDR3aa: CASGRDQPQHF; v_gene: TRBV9; len: 11
CDR3aa: CASSSNNGGASDTQYF; v_gene: TRBV5-6; len: 16